A selection of T cell receptor beta chains follows, all from one sample in a study of blood T cell repertoires in COVID-19. Profiling relied on immunoSEQ multiplex PCR, and the TCRdb table lists in-frame clones only, not all of them. This sample has about 140,000 clones; 65% to 80% occur once, and the top ten carry 4% to 4.5%. Sequenced: peripheral blood. The origin of the receptors is a man aged 60 to 69 with acute or convalescent COVID-19. The CDR3 runs from the conserved cysteine through the conserved F or W. A D gene is named only where the DNA matches it firmly. Rows give clone size only sometimes, using once, few, many, or a class for an expanded clone.

TGTGCCAGTAGTATAGATCTGGGTACGGAGCCGGATCAGCCCCAGCATTTT	CASSIDLGTEPDQPQHF	.	.	TRBV19	TRBJ1-5
TGTGCCAGCAGTTACGGGGACAACTACGAGCAGTACTTC	CASSYGDNYEQYF	.	.	TRBV6-5	TRBJ2-7
TGTGCCAGCAGTGAATTTGGGACAGACCAAGAGACCCAGTACTTC	CASSEFGTDQETQYF	once	TRBD1	TRBV6-1	TRBJ2-5
TGTGCCAGCAGCTTTTTAATTGGAGGAAACATTCAGTACTTC	CASSFLIGGNIQYF	.	.	TRBV11-2	TRBJ2-4
TGTGCCAGCAGTTTACAGGGGTCAGATACGCAGTATTTT	CASSLQGSDTQYF	.	.	TRBV28	TRBJ2-3
TGTGCCAGCAGCCAGTCGACAGGGGGCCTATTAGGGGACTATGGCTACACCTTC	CASSQSTGGLLGDYGYTF	many	TRBD1	TRBV4-2	TRBJ1-2
TGTGCCAGTAGTATAGATGGCTCAAAACTGTTTTTT	CASSIDGSKLFF	few	.	TRBV19	TRBJ1-4
TGTGCCAGCTCCCCCGAGACCTACGAGCAGTACTTC	CASSPETYEQYF	.	.	TRBV18	TRBJ2-7
TGCGCCAGCAGCGCAGGGTTAGCGGGAGGTACCTACAATGAGCAGTTCTTC	CASSAGLAGGTYNEQFF	.	TRBD2	TRBV5-1	TRBJ2-1
TGCGCCAGCAGCTCATTGGGCGGGGGCACAGATACGCAGTATTTT	CASSSLGGGTDTQYF	few	.	TRBV5-1	TRBJ2-3
TGCGCCAGCAGCCAAGATGCCAGCGGGACGGTTACCGGGGAGCTGTTTTTT	CASSQDASGTVTGELFF	once	TRBD2	TRBV4-1	TRBJ2-2
TGTGCCTGGAGTCCAGGGTTAGACAAAAACATTCAGTACTTC	CAWSPGLDKNIQYF	.	.	TRBV30	TRBJ2-4
TGTGCCAGCAGTTACGGGGGCATTGGAAACACCATATATTTT	CASSYGGIGNTIYF	.	.	TRBV6-5	TRBJ1-3
TGTGCCAGCAGCACCAGGGACACCGGGGAGCTGTTTTTT	CASSTRDTGELFF	.	.	TRBV5-4	TRBJ2-2
TGTGCCAGTGCACAGGGGTCTAGGGCAGATACGCAGTATTTT	CASAQGSRADTQYF	.	TRBD1	TRBV18	TRBJ2-3
TGTGCCTGGAATAGCGGGACAGGGGGCTTCTATAATTCACCCCTCCACTTT	CAWNSGTGGFYNSPLHF	.	TRBD1	TRBV30	TRBJ1-6
TGTGCCTGGAGGTCCAGGGGCACAGATACGCAGTATTTT	CAWRSRGTDTQYF	once	.	TRBV30	TRBJ2-3
TGTGCCAGCAGTTTAGGACAGAAGGGTGGCTACACCTTC	CASSLGQKGGYTF	.	.	TRBV28	TRBJ1-2
TGTGCCAGCAGCCCCGGGACAGCTAATTCACCCCTCCACTTT	CASSPGTANSPLHF	few	TRBD1	TRBV6-5	TRBJ1-6
TGCGCCAGCAGCTTAGGACAGGAATACACCGGGGAGCTGTTTTTT	CASSLGQEYTGELFF	.	TRBD1	TRBV5-1	TRBJ2-2
TGTGCCAGCAGTTTAGGCAGGGCGAATCAGCCCCAGCATTTT	CASSLGRANQPQHF	.	.	TRBV28	TRBJ1-5
TGTGCCAGCAGTTTAGTGGTTCAGGACCAGTACTTC	CASSLVVQDQYF	.	.	TRBV12-3/TRBV12-4	TRBJ2-5
TGTGCCAGCAGCCGTACCGACCCGGGACAGGGAAGGGTGAGAGGCTACACCTTC	CASSRTDPGQGRVRGYTF	few	TRBD1	TRBV7-9	TRBJ1-2
TGTGCCAGCAGCCCCGGGACGGGAGCCTACGAGCAGTACTTC	CASSPGTGAYEQYF	many	.	TRBV5-6	TRBJ2-7
TGTGCCAGCTCATTCACTAGCGGGAGCGGCGGCGGGGAGCTGTTTTTT	CASSFTSGSGGGELFF	.	TRBD2	TRBV18	TRBJ2-2
TGTGCCAGCAGCTTAGATGGCCCAGCGGGAGCCCACGAGCAGTACTTC	CASSLDGPAGAHEQYF	.	TRBD2	TRBV11-3	TRBJ2-7
TGCGCCAGCAGCTTGACCGGGAATATAAATGAAAAACTGTTTTTT	CASSLTGNINEKLFF	many	.	TRBV5-1	TRBJ1-4
TGTGCCAGTAGTATCGGGGAGTCCATCTACAATGAGCAGTTCTTC	CASSIGESIYNEQFF	.	.	TRBV19	TRBJ2-1
TGCGCCAGCAAATATGGGACTAGCGGGAGAGCTGACATTCAGTACTTC	CASKYGTSGRADIQYF	.	TRBD2	TRBV5-1	TRBJ2-4
TGTGCCAGCAGTGGCAGCAGAACAGGTGGCTACACCTTC	CASSGSRTGGYTF	.	.	TRBV2	TRBJ1-2
TGTGCCAGCAGTGAATCGAGCTCCTACGAGCAGTACTTC	CASSESSSYEQYF	few	.	TRBV6-1	TRBJ2-7
TGTGCCAGCAGCTTGGCGGGAGTCCCCAATGAGCAGTTCTTC	CASSLAGVPNEQFF	.	.	TRBV5-4	TRBJ2-1
TGTGCCAGCAGTTTATCCCAGGGGGCTCGCTCCTACGAGCAGTACTTC	CASSLSQGARSYEQYF	.	TRBD1	TRBV27	TRBJ2-7
TGTGCCTGGAGTATGGGACAGGGGGCTGAAAAACTGTTTTTT	CAWSMGQGAEKLFF	few	TRBD1	TRBV30	TRBJ1-4
TGTGCCAGCAGTTTATCTGGCACCCGCTACGAGCAGTACTTC	CASSLSGTRYEQYF	.	.	TRBV27	TRBJ2-7
TGTGCCAGCAGTTCGGGTGTCTCCTACGAGCAGTACTTC	CASSSGVSYEQYF	.	.	TRBV28	TRBJ2-7
TGCGCCAGCAGCCGAACCAGCGACTCCTACAATGAGCAGTTCTTC	CASSRTSDSYNEQFF	.	.	TRBV5-1	TRBJ2-1
TGCGCCAGCAGCGTGGGACAGGAGAATCAGCCCCAGCATTTT	CASSVGQENQPQHF	.	TRBD1	TRBV5-1	TRBJ1-5
TGTGCCAGCAGCCCGGACAGGTCCTACGAGCAGTACTTC	CASSPDRSYEQYF	once	TRBD1	TRBV4-2	TRBJ2-7
TGTGCCAGCAGTTACTCGTTCGGGACTGAAGCTTTCTTT	CASSYSFGTEAFF	.	.	TRBV6-5	TRBJ1-1
TGCGCCAGCAGCTTGTCGGCGGCCAATAACTATGGCTACACCTTC	CASSLSAANNYGYTF	.	.	TRBV5-1	TRBJ1-2